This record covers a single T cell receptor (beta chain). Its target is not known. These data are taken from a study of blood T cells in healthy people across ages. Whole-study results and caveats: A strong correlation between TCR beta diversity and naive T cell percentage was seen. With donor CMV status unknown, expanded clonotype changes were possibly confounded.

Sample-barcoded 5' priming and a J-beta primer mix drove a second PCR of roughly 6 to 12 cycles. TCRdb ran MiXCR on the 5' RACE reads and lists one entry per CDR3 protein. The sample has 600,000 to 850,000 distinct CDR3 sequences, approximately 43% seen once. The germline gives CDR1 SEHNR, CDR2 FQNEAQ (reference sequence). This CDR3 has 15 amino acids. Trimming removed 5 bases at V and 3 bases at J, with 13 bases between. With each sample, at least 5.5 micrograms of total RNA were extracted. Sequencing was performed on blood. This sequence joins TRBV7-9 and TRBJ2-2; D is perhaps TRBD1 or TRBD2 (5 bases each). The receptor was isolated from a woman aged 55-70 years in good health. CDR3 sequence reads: CASSLATGHTGELFF. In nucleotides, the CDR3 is TGTGCCAGCAGCCTTGCCACGGGGCACACCGGGGAGCTGTTTTTT.